The entry below describes one TCR beta chain. This specimen belongs to a study of T cell responses to AZD1222 COVID-19 vaccine. Sequenced by immunoSEQ multiplex PCR; TCRdb stores in-frame clones only, minus some. Among some 69,000 clones listed, over 75% were seen once. V was clipped by 5 bases and J by 8 bases; unmatched bases: 13. The CDR3 sequence is 16 residues long. The germline V gene has CDR1 SGHAT and CDR2 FQNNGV. The chain uses TRBV11-2 and TRBJ1-4; 8 positions match TRBD1. The sample in question was peripheral blood, obtained on day 0 of AZD1222 vaccination. The receptor was derived from an adult in good health. The CDR3 protein is CASSTRPTDRAEKLFF. In DNA form, the CDR3 reads TGTGCCAGCAGCACGAGACCCACGGACAGGGCCGAAAAACTGTTTTTT.